Following are 23 T cell receptor beta chains from one sample sequenced in a study of T-cell reconstitution after alpha-beta-depleted transplantation in children. TCRbeta library construction was performed incorporating unique molecular identifiers. TCRdb re-analysed the PCR reads in MiXCR, keeping a single row per CDR3 protein. The sample includes 150,000 to 250,000 distinct CDR3 sequences, about 14% of them seen just once. The sample in question was PBMCs from the stem cell graft donor, obtained from the stem cell graft. These receptors originate from a human donor who donated a stem cell graft to a child with acute lymphoblastic leukemia.

A note on this clonotype: This sequence may be a read error, since a much larger clone differs from it by one base. CDR3 protein: CASSFGLASNEHFF. The CDR3 coding sequence is TGTGCCAGCAGTTTCGGGCTAGCCTCAAATGAGCATTTCTTC. The rearrangement links TRBV12-3 or TRBV12-4 to TRBJ2-1; D possibly corresponds to TRBD2 (5 bases). The CDR3 consists of 14 residues.

The table lists this clonotype with a few counts. J is TRBJ2-1 and V is TRBV24-1; 10 bases fit TRBD1. The CDR3 extends over 15 amino acids. V dropped 4 bases and J dropped 9; count of bases not matched to a gene: 8. The germline CDR1 and CDR2 sequences are KGHDR and SFDVKD. The CDR3 region is CATSDPRQGAGEQFF. The CDR3, as DNA: TGTGCCACCAGTGACCCCAGACAGGGGGCGGGTGAGCAGTTCTTC.

This clonotype was detected ten times or more. The chain uses TRBV20-1 and TRBJ2-1; 9 nucleotides agree with TRBD2. The germline CDR1 and CDR2 sequences are DFQATT and SNEGSKA (reference sequence). The CDR3 contains 15 residues. With 0 bases clipped from V and 5 bases from J, the junction kept 5 bases outside the gene matches. The CDR3 sequence is CSARDLAGGDNEQFF. The DNA for the CDR3 is TGCAGTGCTAGAGATCTTGCGGGAGGGGACAATGAGCAGTTCTTC.

This clonotype was picked up many times. The chain carries TRBV5-1 and TRBJ2-7; D gene ambiguous. Trimming removed 0 bases at V and 0 bases at J, with 4 bases between. Germline CDR1 is SGHRS and CDR2 is YFSETQ. The CDR3 is 13 amino acids. The CDR3 DNA reads as TGCGCCAGCAGCTTGGGGGCCTCCTACGAGCAGTACTTC. It translates to CASSLGASYEQYF.

At least ten counts were recorded for this clonotype. The rearrangement uses TRBV12-3 or TRBV12-4 and TRBJ2-3, with D unresolved. The CDR3 spans 14 residues. Trimming shortened V by 2 bases and J by 3 bases, and 9 bases separated the two germline ends. This CDR3 reads CASSLTVITDTQYF. DNA for the CDR3: TGTGCCAGCAGTTTAACGGTGATAACAGATACGCAGTATTTT.

This clonotype was counted at least ten times. The chain links TRBV6-5 to TRBJ2-7, with TRBD1 matching 8 bases. Trimming at V came to 2 bases and at J to 0 bases, leaving 3 bases not matched to a gene. Germline V CDR1 and CDR2: MNHEY, SVGAGI. The CDR3 length is 15 residues. The CDR3 region has the DNA TGTGCCAGCAGTTACGGACAGGGAAACTCCTACGAGCAGTACTTC. It encodes CASSYGQGNSYEQYF.

Worth noting for this clonotype: This could be a read error, since a much larger clone is one nucleotide away. CDR3: CASSSGLSPDTQYF. The DNA for the CDR3 is TGTGCCAGCAGCTCGGGACTAAGCCCAGATACGCAGTATTTT. The rearrangement links TRBV5-4 to TRBJ2-3, with 7 bases identical to TRBD2. The CDR3 runs 14 residues. Losses at the gene ends were 3 bases for V and 4 bases for J; bases not matched to a gene: 5. Looked up from germline, CDR1 is SGHNT and CDR2 is YYREEE (reference sequence).

This clonotype has at least ten counts. The chain employs TRBV12-3 or TRBV12-4 and TRBJ2-7; D is unresolved. The germline V and J ends were trimmed by 6 bases and 1 base, with 13 bases remaining between them. This CDR3 is 14 amino acids long. CDR3 sequence: CASSLRRKSYEQYF. The CDR3 DNA reads as TGTGCCAGCAGCCTTCGGCGGAAGTCCTACGAGCAGTACTTC.

This clonotype was counted at least ten times. This chain uses TRBV29-1 with TRBJ2-1; maybe TRBD2 (6 bases). The CDR3 is made up of 17 amino acids. The germline gives CDR1 SQVTM, CDR2 ANQGSEA. V lost 3 bases, J lost 6 bases, and 24 bases lay in between. The CDR3 bases are TGCAGCGTTGAGAGGTTTTACGGGAGTAGCTTTAGCAATGAGCAGTTCTTC. Its protein is CSVERFYGSSFSNEQFF.

This clonotype was seen at least ten times. The rearrangement joins TRBV5-1 to TRBJ1-1; D not certain. Germline CDR1 and CDR2: SGHRS and YFSETQ. The CDR3 loop spans 14 amino acids. Trimming removed 4 bases from V and 1 base from J, with 11 bases in between. CDR3 residues: CASSLLVGNTEAFF. DNA of the CDR3: TGCGCCAGCAGCCTGTTAGTTGGGAACACTGAAGCTTTCTTT.

This clonotype has ten or more counts. This chain links TRBV29-1 with TRBJ2-7; D possibly uses TRBD1 or TRBD2 (5 bases each). CDR3 length: 13 residues. Germline V gene sequence: CDR1 SQVTM, CDR2 ANQGSEA. The ends were cut back, 5 bases at V and 3 bases at J, with 14 bases in the middle. DNA of the CDR3: TGCAGCGTTACCGAGCCGGGGCGCTACGAGCAGTACTTC. Its translation: CSVTEPGRYEQYF.

The table lists this clonotype with many counts. This sequence joins TRBV7-9 and TRBJ2-1; D gene ambiguous. The germline V and J ends were trimmed by 0 bases and 8 bases, with 5 bases remaining between them. Germline CDR1 reads SEHNR; CDR2 reads FQNEAQ (reference sequence). The CDR3 sequence is 12 residues long. CDR3 protein: CASSLAGHEQFF. In nucleotides, the CDR3 is TGTGCCAGCAGCTTAGCAGGTCATGAGCAGTTCTTC.

This clonotype has a count of ten or more. The chain recombines TRBV20-1 with TRBJ1-4, with 7 bases identical to TRBD1. The junction had 14 bases not matched to a gene; V was cut back by 2 bases and J by 8 bases. The CDR3 has 16 amino acids. Looked up from germline, CDR1 is DFQATT and CDR2 is SNEGSKA (reference sequence). CDR3 protein: CSARISLTGRVEKLFF. The CDR3 nucleotides are TGCAGTGCTAGAATTTCCCTGACAGGGCGGGTCGAAAAACTGTTTTTT.

The table lists this clonotype with a few counts. The chain joins TRBV12-3 or TRBV12-4 to TRBJ2-1; 10 bases map to TRBD2. Trimming at V came to 8 bases and at J to 8 bases, leaving 9 bases not matched to a gene. The CDR3 runs to 14 residues. The CDR3 here is CASGSYSGRHEQFF. CDR3 bases: TGTGCCAGCGGGTCGTATAGCGGGAGGCATGAGCAGTTCTTC.

This clonotype appeared many times. The chain carries TRBV28 and TRBJ1-1, with 7 nucleotides matching TRBD1. The CDR3 extends over 17 amino acids. Germline CDR1 MDHEN, CDR2 SYDVKM. V lost 5 bases and J lost 0; bases outside the gene matches: 12. The CDR3: CASSPLGQFKMNTEAFF. The CDR3 DNA reads TGTGCCAGCAGTCCTCTGGGACAGTTTAAGATGAACACTGAAGCTTTCTTT.

The chain has TRBV5-1 and TRBJ2-1; TRBD2 matches 10 bases. The CDR3 covers 15 residues. The junction had 6 bases not matched to a gene; V was cut back by 4 bases and J by 5 bases. The germline V gene encodes CDR1 SGHRS and CDR2 YFSETQ. CDR3 residues: CASSPSGGLDNEQFF. The CDR3 DNA sequence: TGCGCCAGCAGCCCTAGCGGGGGCCTGGACAATGAGCAGTTCTTC.

This clonotype was seen repeatedly, ten times or more. The junction departs from germline at one end; a sequencing error may be responsible. The chain carries TRBV5-1 and TRBJ2-3; a possible D gene is TRBD1 (5 bases). Per the germline V gene, CDR1 is SGHRS and CDR2 is YFSETQ. This CDR3 comprises 14 residues. The CDR3 loop reads CASSLLAGTDTQYF. The CDR3 DNA is TGTGCCAGCAGCTTACTTGCAGGGACAGATACGCAGTATTTT.

The sample holds a few counts of this clonotype. The CDR3 is CASSASLPNEQFF. CDR3 sequence (DNA): TGTGCCAGCTCAGCCTCTCTACCCAATGAGCAGTTCTTC. The V and J genes are TRBV18 and TRBJ2-1; D is uncertain. V lost 5 bases to trimming and J lost 6 bases, with 11 bases between them. The germline V gene encodes CDR1 KGHSH and CDR2 LQKENI. CDR3 length equals 13 residues.

The chain is built from TRBV20-1 and TRBJ2-7, with 7 bases that match TRBD2. The CDR3 is made up of 15 amino acids. Germline V gene sequence: CDR1 DFQATT, CDR2 SNEGSKA (reference sequence). The V and J ends lost 3 bases and 2 bases, in that order; junction bases with no gene match: 10. CDR3 bases: TGCAGTGCTAGTAAGTCTAGCGGAACTACCTACGAGCAGTACTTC. This encodes CSASKSSGTTYEQYF.

With respect to this clonotype: This could be a read error, since a much larger clone is one nucleotide away. The chain combines TRBV5-1 with TRBJ2-7, with 8 nucleotides matching TRBD2. This CDR3 has 15 amino acids. Germline CDR1 SGHRS, CDR2 YFSETQ. Trimming cost V 3 bases and J 3 bases; bases outside gene matches: 8. The CDR3 DNA sequence: TGCGCCAGCAGCTCCAAAGCGGGAGCGAACTACGAGCAGTACTTC. Encoded protein: CASSSKAGANYEQYF.

This clonotype was seen more than once but under ten times. The chain carries TRBV6-1 and TRBJ2-3; no reliable D call. The CDR3 spans 15 residues. V gave up 2 bases and J gave up 1 base, with 10 bases separating them. CDR1 and CDR2 (germline): MNHNS, SASEGT. The CDR3 nucleotides read TGTGCCAGCAGTGAACCGCCCCCCCGCACAGATACGCAGTATTTT. This sequence encodes CASSEPPPRTDTQYF.

The chain links TRBV21-1 to TRBJ2-3; TRBD1, the D gene given by the table, was not confirmed from the DNA. TRBV21-1 is a recognized pseudogene. The CDR3 runs 19 residues. CDR3 in amino acids: CASSNWRDRGLKGTDTQYF. The CDR3 region has the DNA TGTGCCAGCAGCAATTGGCGGGACAGGGGGCTTAAGGGCACAGATACGCAGTATTTT.

As to this clonotype: A much larger clone is a single base away; this may be a read error. The V gene is TRBV20-1, the J gene TRBJ2-3; D possibly corresponds to TRBD2 (6 bases). Between the trimmed V and J ends, which lost 4 bases and 0 bases, there was a span of 14 bases. The CDR3 is 15 residues long. Per the germline V gene, CDR1 is DFQATT and CDR2 is SNEGSKA (reference sequence). CDR3 sequence reads: CSATGGGTSTDTQYF. CDR3 sequence (DNA): TGCAGTGCTACCGGTGGCGGGACTAGCACAGATACGCAGTATTTT.